The 5 T cell receptor beta chains given below trace back to one sample, sequenced in a study of OX40 agonist ivuxolimab in advanced cancers. The repertoire was sequenced with immunoSEQ multiplex PCR; TCRdb's copy has only in-frame clones and lacks some. Here the sample spans roughly 69,000 clones, around 90% being singletons. Sample: CD4+ or CD8+ T cells sorted from blood, taken in a trial of the OX40 agonist ivuxolimab. These TCRs come from an adult with an advanced solid tumor such as melanoma, head and neck, liver or kidney cancer.

The chain recombines TRBV7-3 with TRBJ1-2, with D unclear. The CDR3 runs to 13 residues. Germline CDR1 SGHTA, CDR2 FQGTGA. V lost 3 bases to trimming and J lost 1 base, with 6 bases between them. CDR3 DNA: TGTGCCAGCAGCTTCGGGGATAACTATGGCTACACCTTC. The encoded protein is CASSFGDNYGYTF.

The CDR3 nucleotides are TGTGCCAGCAGCGGAGGGCCTAGCGGGGGGGATCGCACAGATACGCAGTATTTT. Protein sequence: CASSGGPSGGDRTDTQYF. The V and J genes are TRBV9 and TRBJ2-3, with 12 bases fitting TRBD2. CDR3 size: 18 residues. CDR1 SGDLS and CDR2 YYNGEE come from the germline V gene. V was pared by 3 bases and J by 1 base, with 9 bases of the junction left unmatched.

The V call is TRBV18, the J call TRBJ2-3; either TRBD1 or TRBD2 may supply D (5 bases each). Germline CDR1 and CDR2: KGHSH and LQKENI. CDR3 length equals 14 residues. Trimming took off 3 bases at V and 1 base at J, with 8 bases between the two ends. This CDR3 is CASSPGRGTDTQYF. CDR3 DNA sequence: TGTGCCAGCTCACCGGGACGAGGCACAGATACGCAGTATTTT.

The V and J genes are TRBV18 and TRBJ1-1; D is possibly TRBD1 (6 bases). Germline CDR1 is KGHSH and CDR2 is LQKENI. The CDR3 length is 16 residues. V lost 2 bases and J lost 4, with 17 bases in between. The CDR3 DNA is TGTGCCAGCTCACCATGGGACATAGATTCGGGCACTGAAGCTTTCTTT. This codes for CASSPWDIDSGTEAFF.

DNA for the CDR3: TGTGCCAGCAGTGGGGAGCAGTATACGCAGTATTTT. Translation: CASSGEQYTQYF. The J gene is TRBJ2-3, the V gene TRBV25-1, with D perhaps matching TRBD2 (5 bases). The CDR3 totals 12 residues. V lost 4 bases, J lost 7 bases, and 9 bases lay in between. The V gene's germline CDR1 is MGHDK and CDR2 SYGVNS.